This TCR beta chain was retrieved from a study of blood T cell repertoires in COVID-19. Original data processing: Quantification of nucleated cells was approximated via reference gene primer amplification. Only in-frame clones appear in the TCRdb table, and some are missing; sequencing was by immunoSEQ multiplex PCR. V, J and clone size were drawn from that table, and D and trimming were deduced from the DNA. The table has 300,000 or so clones, about 86% seen once. Trimming at V came to 2 bases and at J to 0 bases, leaving 5 bases not matched to a gene. Germline lookup yields CDR1 SGHRS and CDR2 YFSETQ. The length of the CDR3 is 17 residues. This clone was detected only a few times. Participants were aged about 18 to 95 years, lived in 20 to 25 US areas, and enrolled virtually. Assignments of participants to cohorts depended upon their own reported clinical history.

The rearrangement links TRBV5-1 to TRBJ1-3; 10 nucleotides line up with TRBD1. Sequenced: PBMCs or T cells enriched from blood (not recorded which). This receptor was taken from a woman aged 40 to 50 with acute COVID-19. CDR3 loop: CASSLGTGAVSGNTIYF. The DNA of the CDR3 is TGCGCCAGCAGCTTAGGGACAGGGGCGGTCTCTGGAAACACCATATATTTT.